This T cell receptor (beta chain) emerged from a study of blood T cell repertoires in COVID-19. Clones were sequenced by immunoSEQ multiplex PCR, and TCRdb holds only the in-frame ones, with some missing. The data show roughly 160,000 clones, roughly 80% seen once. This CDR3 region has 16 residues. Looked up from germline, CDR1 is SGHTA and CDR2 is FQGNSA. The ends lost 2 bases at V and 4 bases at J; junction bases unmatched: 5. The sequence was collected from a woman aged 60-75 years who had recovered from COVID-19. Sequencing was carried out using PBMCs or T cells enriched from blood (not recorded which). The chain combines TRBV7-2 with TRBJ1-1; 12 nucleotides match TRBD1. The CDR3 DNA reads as TGTGCCAGCAGCTTACGGGGGACAGGGGGCCCCACTGAAGCTTTCTTT. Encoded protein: CASSLRGTGGPTEAFF. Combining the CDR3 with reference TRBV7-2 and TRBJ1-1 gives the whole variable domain GAGVSQSPSNKVTEKGKDVELRCDPISGHTALYWYRQSLGQGLEFLIYFQGNSAPDKSGLPSDRFSAERTGGSVSTLTIQRTQQEDSAVYLCASSLRGTGGPTEAFFGQGTRLTVV.